This is a list of T cell receptor beta chains from one sample in a study of T cell responses to AZD1222 COVID-19 vaccine. Clones were read by immunoSEQ multiplex PCR, and TCRdb kept only the in-frame ones, dropping some. This table has 85,000 to 90,000 clones, 90% appearing once. The specimen was peripheral blood, collected on day 0 of AZD1222 vaccination. These receptor sequences come from an adult in good health. Both conserved end residues are trimmed from each CDR3.

TRBV6-6	TRBJ1-2	ASSTDRGQYGYT
TRBV7-9	TRBJ1-2	ASSPRGVDGYT
TRBV7-8	TRBJ1-3	ASSPTGYARNTIY
TRBV19	TRBJ1-2	ASSRTGAGGGYT
TRBV11-2	TRBJ2-2	ASSKRRAGLGTGELF
TRBV7-8	TRBJ2-1	ASSSTRAGQGSYNEQF
TRBV25-1	TRBJ2-3	ASSEYGRAGSPTDTQY
TRBV30	TRBJ1-3	AWGAGNTIY
TRBV19	TRBJ1-5	ASSPATGNQPQH
TRBV4-1	TRBJ1-5	ASSQDLQQPQH
TRBV7-9	TRBJ1-2	ASSLAHREGGYT
TRBV30	TRBJ1-6	AWEVANSPLH
TRBV7-9	TRBJ2-1	ASSLTSGSGSEQF
TRBV5-1	TRBJ1-2	ASSLDLQGHSDGYT
TRBV3-1/TRBV3-2	TRBJ1-1	ASSQEARGTEAF
TRBV3-1/TRBV3-2	TRBJ2-2	ASSQYRAGELF
TRBV18	TRBJ2-1	ASSPTSGAFWDEQF
TRBV6-1	TRBJ1-4	ASSEAIGGGEEKLF
TRBV10-1	TRBJ2-2	ASSESTAGSGELF
TRBV18	TRBJ2-7	ASSPSSGTGRGEQY
TRBV3-1/TRBV3-2	TRBJ2-3	ASSRHGGARTDTQY
TRBV11-1	TRBJ2-5	ASSLSGETQY
TRBV11-3	TRBJ1-5	ASSFDPGQGGNQPQH
TRBV4-1	TRBJ2-5	ASSQYTGRSMETQY
TRBV18	TRBJ2-2	ASQATGRNTGELF
TRBV24-1	TRBJ2-7	ATSDSGTGGRKQY